Each of the 23 T cell receptor beta chains below was sequenced from the same sample in a study of T cells after yellow fever vaccination. TCRdb re-called the 5' RACE reads with MiXCR, one entry per CDR3 protein. The data contain 150,000 to 200,000 distinct CDR3 sequences, approximately 6.2% of them singletons. The starting material was CD4+ T cells sorted from PBMCs, obtained on the day of the first yellow fever vaccination. All receptors derive from a man younger than 35 who received the YFV17D yellow fever vaccine.

The V and J genes are TRBV10-3 and TRBJ2-5; 10 bases agree with TRBD2. The CDR3 consists of 15 residues. Per germline, CDR1 ENHRY and CDR2 SYGVKD. V trimming: 8 bases; J trimming: 9 bases; junction bases outside the gene matches: 15. DNA of the CDR3: TGTGCCATCGCGTCTGGACTAGCGGCGGTATGGGCCCAGTACTTC. It codes for CAIASGLAAVWAQYF.

The V call is TRBV12-3 or TRBV12-4, the J call TRBJ1-1; D possibly corresponds to TRBD1 (5 bases). CDR3 length: 13 amino acids. V was pared by 5 bases and J by 3 bases, with 10 bases between. The CDR3 sequence: CASSPRGHTEAFF. CDR3 DNA: TGTGCCAGCAGTCCAAGGGGACACACTGAAGCTTTCTTT.

This clonotype was found a few times. The gene calls are TRBV5-5 and TRBJ1-2; 9 bases line up with TRBD1. The CDR3 extends over 15 amino acids. CDR1 is SGHKS and CDR2 is YYEKEE in the germline V gene (reference sequence). Losses at the gene ends were 2 bases for V and 8 bases for J; bases not matched to a gene: 10. CDR3 loop: CASSLRRDRASGYTF. The CDR3 nucleotides are TGTGCCAGCAGCTTAAGGCGGGACAGGGCGTCCGGCTACACCTTC.

The CDR3 reads CASSLRTGSDYGYTF. The CDR3 coding sequence is TGTGCCAGCTCATTACGGACAGGGAGCGACTATGGCTACACCTTC. This chain uses TRBV18 with TRBJ1-2, with TRBD1 identical over 8 bases. J gave up 3 bases and V 5 bases, and 8 bases lay outside the gene matches. Germline-derived CDR1 and CDR2 are KGHSH and LQKENI. This CDR3 region has 15 residues.

This clonotype was seen repeatedly, ten times or more. This chain connects TRBV5-1 to TRBJ1-1; TRBD1 might be the D (6 bases). Germline V gives CDR1 SGHRS, CDR2 YFSETQ. Trimming stripped 2 bases from V and 4 bases from J, with 15 bases between. The length of the CDR3 is 15 residues. The chain's CDR3 is CASSLNTGKPTEAFF. CDR3 nucleotide sequence: TGCGCCAGCAGCTTAAACACAGGGAAACCCACTGAAGCTTTCTTT.

This clonotype was observed many times. The chain links TRBV6-5 to TRBJ2-3, with TRBD1 as a possible D gene (6 bases). The CDR3 has 12 amino acids. Germline lookup yields CDR1 MNHEY and CDR2 SVGAGI. The ends were cut back, 8 bases at V and 3 bases at J, with 9 bases in the middle. In nucleotides, the CDR3 is TGTGCCAGCGGGGGCTCTACAGATACGCAGTATTTT. This encodes CASGGSTDTQYF.

The chain joins TRBV12-3 or TRBV12-4 to TRBJ1-6; D is ambiguous. With 10 bases removed from V and 4 bases from J, the gap between germline ends came to 11 bases. The CDR3 loop spans 13 amino acids. CDR3 region: CATRETYNSPLHF. Here the CDR3 DNA reads TGTGCCACCCGGGAAACTTATAATTCACCCCTCCACTTT.

This clonotype has a handful of counts. The chain has TRBV20-1 and TRBJ1-6; D may be TRBD1 (5 bases). CDR1 DFQATT and CDR2 SNEGSKA come from the germline V gene (reference sequence). V gave up 3 bases and J gave up 4 bases, with 10 bases separating them. This CDR3 comprises 14 residues. Written as DNA, the CDR3 is TGCAGTGCTAGGGGGCGCGGGTATAATTCACCCCTCCACTTT. This sequence encodes CSARGRGYNSPLHF.

V is TRBV20-1 and J is TRBJ2-7; a weak D match, TRBD2 (6 bases). CDR1 is DFQATT and CDR2 is SNEGSKA in the germline V gene (reference sequence). This CDR3 contains 14 residues. With 6 bases removed from V and 1 base from J, the gap between germline ends came to 16 bases. The CDR3 DNA reads as TGCAGTGCCAGGGCAAGGCTAGCGTCCTACGAGCAGTACGTC. This codes for CSARARLASYEQYV.

Written as DNA, the CDR3 is TGCAGGATCGGACAGGGAACGACTGAAGCTTTCTTT. Encoded protein: CRIGQGTTEAFF. V usage is TRBV20-1 and J usage is TRBJ1-1; TRBD1 matches 8 bases. This CDR3 has 12 amino acids. CDR1 DFQATT and CDR2 SNEGSKA come from the germline V gene (reference sequence).

This clonotype appeared many times. V usage is TRBV6-5 and J usage is TRBJ2-5; D call uncertain. V was trimmed by 6 bases and J by 1 base, leaving 6 bases between them. The germline gives CDR1 MNHEY, CDR2 SVGAGI. This CDR3 has 12 amino acids. The CDR3 spells CASRHSQETQYF. CDR3 nucleotides: TGTGCCAGCAGGCACAGCCAAGAGACCCAGTACTTC.

This clonotype was recorded at least ten times. The chain joins TRBV20-1 to TRBJ2-7; D is unresolved. Germline CDR1 is DFQATT and CDR2 is SNEGSKA (reference sequence). CDR3 length: 11 amino acids. V dropped 5 bases and J dropped 3 bases, with 8 bases sitting between them. CDR3 loop: CSAATDYEQYV. CDR3 bases: TGCAGTGCTGCTACAGACTACGAGCAGTACGTC.

The sample holds a few counts of this clonotype. This chain links TRBV15 with TRBJ2-2; D gene unclear. Trimming took off 3 bases at V and 6 bases at J, with 5 bases between the two ends. The CDR3 sequence is 12 residues long. Germline V gives CDR1 LNHNV, CDR2 YYDKDF (reference sequence). CDR3 in DNA: TGTGCCACCAGCAGTCTGGCCGGGGAGCTGTTTTTT. Translated: CATSSLAGELFF.

This clonotype was counted many times. The rearrangement links TRBV28 to TRBJ2-2; D is ambiguous. The CDR3 is made up of 12 amino acids. Trimming cost V 1 base and J 6 bases, with 3 bases left between them. The germline CDR1 and CDR2 sequences are MDHEN and SYDVKM. CDR3 nucleotides: TGTGCCAGCAGTTTATTCCCCGGGGAGCTGTTTTTT. Protein product: CASSLFPGELFF.

This clonotype has a count of ten or more. The V and J genes are TRBV20-1 and TRBJ2-1, with TRBD2 identical over 10 bases. CDR1 and CDR2 from the germline V gene are DFQATT and SNEGSKA (reference sequence). This CDR3 has 15 residues. Trimming at V came to 0 bases and at J to 6 bases, leaving 5 bases not matched to a gene. The CDR3 reads CSARDQSGGANEQFF. CDR3 nucleotide sequence: TGCAGTGCTAGAGATCAGAGCGGGGGGGCCAATGAGCAGTTCTTC.

This clonotype was observed a handful of times. The V gene is TRBV19, the J gene TRBJ2-3; D gene uncertain. The germline gives CDR1 LNHDA, CDR2 SQIVND (reference sequence). V dropped 6 bases and J dropped 2 bases, with 3 bases sitting between them. The CDR3 has 11 residues. The CDR3 DNA is TGTGCCAGTAGGGACACAGATACGCAGTATTTT. Translating gives CASRDTDTQYF.

Only a few counts were recorded for this clonotype. The CDR3, as DNA: TGTGCCAGCAAAGAAACCTACGAGCAGTACTTC. Translated: CASKETYEQYF. The J gene is TRBJ2-7, the V gene TRBV6-6; D remains ambiguous. The CDR3 totals 11 residues. Germline lookup yields CDR1 MNHNY and CDR2 SVGAGI (reference sequence). V was cut by 7 bases and J by 2 bases, with 6 bases left in between.

This clonotype appeared a few times. The chain joins TRBV2 to TRBJ2-7; possible D gene TRBD1, 5 bases. The V end was cut by 6 bases, the J end by 3 bases, with 9 bases between. The germline V gene encodes CDR1 SNHLY and CDR2 FYNNEI. The CDR3 totals 12 residues. CDR3 residues: CASRLQGYEQYF. The CDR3 nucleotides are TGTGCCAGCAGGTTGCAGGGCTACGAGCAGTACTTC.

The sample holds many counts of this clonotype. The chain employs TRBV5-1 and TRBJ2-3; 10 positions match TRBD2. The CDR3 covers 14 residues. Looked up from germline, CDR1 is SGHRS and CDR2 is YFSETQ. The V and J ends lost 5 bases and 0 bases, in that order; junction bases with no gene match: 0. The CDR3 loop reads CASRLAGSTDTQYF. The CDR3, as DNA: TGCGCCAGCAGACTAGCGGGGAGCACAGATACGCAGTATTTT.

This clonotype was counted many times. The chain employs TRBV7-6 and TRBJ1-1; weak D call: TRBD1 (6 bases). From germline, CDR1 is SGHVS and CDR2 FNYEAQ. Trimming pared 2 bases from V and 7 bases from J, leaving 14 bases between. The CDR3 extends over 14 amino acids. Here the CDR3 reads CASSLRQGSYEAFF. CDR3 coding DNA: TGTGCCAGCAGCTTAAGGCAGGGGAGCTATGAAGCTTTCTTT. The variable domain in full, completed from reference TRBV7-6 and TRBJ1-1, reads GAGVSQSPRYKVTKRGQDVALRCDPISGHVSLYWYRQALGQGPEFLTYFNYEAQQDKSGLPNDRFSAERPEGSISTLTIQRTEQRDSAMYRCASSLRQGSYEAFFGQGTRLTVV.

This clonotype was observed a few times. The chain combines TRBV27 with TRBJ2-5; D might be TRBD1 or TRBD2, each matching 5 bases. Germline V gene lookup returns CDR1 MNHEY and CDR2 SMNVEV (reference sequence). CDR3 length equals 14 residues. V lost 1 base, J lost 2 bases, and 8 bases lay in between. The CDR3 nucleotides read TGTGCCAGCAGTTTATTGGGGGTTCAAGAGACCCAGTACTTC. This sequence encodes CASSLLGVQETQYF.

The V gene is TRBV1, the J gene TRBJ2-1; the table's D call TRBD1 went unverified against the DNA. TRBV1 is deemed a pseudogene. The CDR3 is made up of 16 amino acids. The CDR3 protein is CTSSPGGGVGSNEQFF. CDR3 nucleotide sequence: TGCACCAGCAGCCCTGGGGGGGGCGTGGGTAGCAATGAGCAGTTCTTC.

This clonotype was found a few times. One junction end disagrees with the germline gene, perhaps due to a read error. The V and J genes are TRBV6-1 and TRBJ2-3; maybe TRBD2 (7 bases). The germline V gene has CDR1 MNHNS and CDR2 SASEGT. The CDR3 runs 14 residues. The CDR3 sequence is CASCEGGITDTQYF. CDR3 in DNA: TGTGCCAGCTGTGAGGGGGGGATCACAGATACGCAGTATTTT.